This is a list of T cell receptor beta chains from one sample in a study of blood T cell repertoires in COVID-19. Here immunoSEQ multiplex PCR was the method, and the copy in TCRdb shows in-frame clones only, minus some. The sample contains roughly 68,000 clones, 88% of which appear only once. Sequencing was performed on peripheral blood. Receptors originate from a human donor in a cohort sampled during active COVID-19. Both conserved end residues are trimmed from each CDR3. Some rows mark clone size as missing; the rest say once, few, many or name a class of expanded clone.

TRBV7-2	-	TRBJ1-4	ASSDGGTTNEKLF
TRBV5-5	-	TRBJ2-2	ASSLMGPNTGELF
TRBV29-1	-	TRBJ1-4	SVASPRGRMGRGRSTNEKLF
TRBV20-1	few	TRBJ2-5	SARTTTQY
TRBV5-1	-	TRBJ1-6	ASSTRQGRNSPLH
TRBV7-2	-	TRBJ1-3	ASGSGTAGNTIY
TRBV6-5	few	TRBJ2-7	ASSQIRQGNYEQY
TRBV6-5	once	TRBJ2-7	ASRLGMAVPHEQY
TRBV2	-	TRBJ2-2	ASSELAGNTGELF
TRBV7-9	-	TRBJ1-4	ASSTGQGANEKLF
TRBV11-2	-	TRBJ1-1	ASSLGQLTQAF
TRBV4-2	-	TRBJ1-2	ASSQEILGGANGYT
TRBV18	-	TRBJ1-4	ASSATGVDEKLF
TRBV14	-	TRBJ1-4	ASSRGLIVNEKLF
TRBV29-1	-	TRBJ2-1	SGSYNNEQF
TRBV7-9	-	TRBJ2-7	ASSVPQGAVNEQY
TRBV20-1	-	TRBJ2-3	SASDPFRGTQY
TRBV4-1	-	TRBJ2-7	ASSPRGRYYEQY
TRBV5-5	-	TRBJ2-7	ASSLGPAGTNYEQY
TRBV4-1	-	TRBJ1-3	ASSPGQPYSGNTIY
TRBV4-1	-	TRBJ1-2	ASSQDPTGGYT
TRBV7-9	-	TRBJ1-2	ASSLAPDSNYGYT
TRBV4-3	few	TRBJ2-1	ASSQDKLAGGPQF
TRBV7-8	once	TRBJ1-1	ASSFFFGGDTEAF
TRBV6-5	-	TRBJ1-2	ASSYSGGGYYGYT
TRBV19	-	TRBJ1-5	ASSIEALASNQPQH
TRBV2	-	TRBJ2-5	ASRASGGETQY
TRBV6-1	-	TRBJ2-1	ASSEKGTGGGNEQF
TRBV5-6	-	TRBJ1-1	ASSLMTGTYTEAF
TRBV11-1	-	TRBJ1-2	ASSLQENYGYT
TRBV7-9	-	TRBJ2-1	ASSDTSGVEQF